These 8 T cell receptor beta chains share one sample of origin, sequenced in a study of T-cell memory formation after mild COVID-19. TCRdb re-analysed the 5' RACE reads in MiXCR, keeping a single row per CDR3 protein. The profile covers over 120,000 distinct CDR3 sequences, with roughly 21% appearing a single time and approximately 2.3% taken by the ten largest. Sequenced: PBMCs or a T cell subset sorted from them (not recorded which). Every receptor here comes from an adult woman who had mild COVID-19 (a few samples of this study predate the infection). Cell type and time point are not known.

The V gene is TRBV5-1, the J gene TRBJ2-3; possible D gene TRBD2, 6 bases. V was shortened by 1 base and J by 1 base, with 10 bases between the two germline ends. The CDR3 has 15 amino acids. Germline-derived CDR1 and CDR2 are SGHRS and YFSETQ. The CDR3 DNA is TGCGCCAGCAGCTTGTCGGACTACCGCACAGATACGCAGTATTTT. Its translation is CASSLSDYRTDTQYF.

This clonotype was seen only a few times. The chain has TRBV5-5 and TRBJ2-7; D is possibly TRBD2 (6 bases). V lost 0 bases and J lost 7, with 23 bases in between. Germline V gene sequence: CDR1 SGHKS, CDR2 YYEKEE (reference sequence). The CDR3 extends over 17 amino acids. The DNA for the CDR3 is TGTGCCAGCAGCTTGGTAGCAGATACCCTAATTGGAGGGGAGCAGTACTTC. Its protein is CASSLVADTLIGGEQYF.

In this sample, this clonotype turned up a few times. V is TRBV20-1 and J is TRBJ2-3; unclear D gene. Trimming took 0 bases from V and 5 from J, leaving 9 bases between them. CDR1 DFQATT and CDR2 SNEGSKA come from the germline V gene (reference sequence). The CDR3 consists of 13 residues. Here the CDR3 DNA reads TGCAGTGCTAGAGAAGTTGGACGAGATACGCAGTATTTT. This sequence encodes CSAREVGRDTQYF.

The V and J genes are TRBV20-1 and TRBJ2-7; TRBD2 matches at 9 bases. The CDR3 sequence is 17 residues long. Germline CDR1 is DFQATT and CDR2 is SNEGSKA (reference sequence). The V and J ends lost 1 base and 0 bases, in that order; junction bases with no gene match: 10. This CDR3 is CSARANLGSGSSYEQYF. The CDR3 DNA reads as TGCAGTGCTAGAGCCAATCTCGGTAGCGGGAGCTCCTACGAGCAGTACTTC.

V gene TRBV29-1 combines with J gene TRBJ2-3; 9 bases map to TRBD2. This CDR3 has 17 residues. Germline CDR1 SQVTM, CDR2 ANQGSEA. The V segment lost 0 bases and the J segment 1 base; nucleotides outside the gene matches: 8. Here the CDR3 DNA reads TGCAGCGTTGAAGATCGTCTTAGCGGGAGCGGCACAGATACGCAGTATTTT. This sequence encodes CSVEDRLSGSGTDTQYF.

This chain uses TRBV12-3 or TRBV12-4 with TRBJ2-7; D call uncertain. Trimming stripped 4 bases from V and 0 bases from J, with 13 bases between. The CDR3 is 15 amino acids. The DNA for the CDR3 is TGTGCCAGCAGTTACGGGCACACCGTCTCCTACGAGCAGTACTTC. Amino acids: CASSYGHTVSYEQYF.

V usage is TRBV5-1 and J usage is TRBJ2-7; TRBD1 matches 11 bases. This CDR3 has 16 amino acids. Trimming at V came to 3 bases and at J to 4 bases, leaving 9 bases not matched to a gene. CDR1 is SGHRS, CDR2 YFSETQ, per germline. The CDR3: CASSWKDRGQSYEQYF. The CDR3 bases are TGCGCCAGCAGCTGGAAGGACAGGGGGCAGTCTTACGAGCAGTACTTC.

This clonotype has just a few counts. V usage is TRBV4-2 and J usage is TRBJ2-7; D is unresolved. The CDR3 loop spans 15 amino acids. The V gene lost 1 base and the J gene lost 7 bases, with 17 bases spanning the gap. Germline CDR1 and CDR2: LGHNA and YNFKEQ. Here the CDR3 DNA reads TGTGCCAGCAGCCAAGTTGCCAGGTACTTTACGGAGCAGTACTTC. Its translation: CASSQVARYFTEQYF.